This T cell receptor beta chain stems from a study of blood T cell repertoires in COVID-19. V dropped 1 base and J dropped 0; count of bases not matched to a gene: 5. Looked up from germline, CDR1 is MNHNS and CDR2 is SASEGT. This CDR3 region has 17 residues. Using immunoSEQ multiplex PCR, the repertoire was profiled, and TCRdb retains in-frame clones only, with some absent. The sample lists some 150,000 clones; around four fifths were seen once. The sequencing sample was made of PBMCs or T cells enriched from blood (not recorded which). This chain links TRBV6-1 with TRBJ1-2; 10 bases are shared with TRBD1. This TCR derives from a woman in her forties who had recovered from COVID-19. For the CDR3, the DNA is TGTGCCAGCAGTGAAGGGACAGGGGGGCAAGCTAACTATGGCTACACCTTC. It specifies CASSEGTGGQANYGYTF.